Listed below are T cell receptor beta chains from one sample, sequenced in a study of metastatic and nonmetastatic thyroid tumors. TCRdb recomputed clones from the PCR reads via MiXCR. The table has about 47,000 clones, approximately 24% seen once; the top ten hold about 3.3%. Sequencing used blood. All receptors derive from a male donor with papillary thyroid cancer or a benign thyroid nodule (not recorded which). Some clones in this sample may be carry-over from other donors' samples. Both conserved end residues are part of each CDR3. Fields, in order: V gene, CDR3 length, clone size, J gene, D gene, CDR3 protein, CDR3 DNA. The D gene is left open where the match is weak. Clone size is not always given. Where it is, it says once, few, many or a class for expanded clones.

>TRBV7-9|15|NA|TRBJ1-3|NA
CAISASTVAGNTIYF
TGTGCCATCAGCGCATCCACAGTGGCGGGAAACACCATATATTTT
>TRBV20-1|11|NA|TRBJ1-1|NA
CSATLGEEAFF
TGCAGTGCTACTCTGGGGGAGGAAGCTTTCTTT
>TRBV6-1|15|NA|TRBJ2-2|NA
CASSRAFANTGELFF
TGTGCCAGCAGTAGGGCGTTCGCGAACACCGGGGAGCTGTTTTTT
>TRBV4-2|15|NA|TRBJ2-7|TRBD1
CASSQEYSGGYEQYF
TGTGCCAGCAGCCAAGAGTACTCAGGGGGCTACGAGCAGTACTTC
>TRBV7-2|13|NA|TRBJ1-2|NA
CASLPGGSHGYTF
TGTGCCAGCCTCCCCGGGGGCTCTCATGGCTACACCTTC
>TRBV4-2|15|many|TRBJ2-2|TRBD2
CASSQPSGITGELFF
TGTGCCAGCAGCCAACCTAGCGGGATCACCGGGGAGCTGTTTTTT
>TRBV2|14|many|TRBJ2-5|NA
CAILFVGVNETQYF
TGTGCCATCCTGTTCGTGGGAGTAAATGAGACCCAGTACTTC
>TRBV5-1|11|once|TRBJ2-7|NA
CASSGGYEQYF
TGCGCCAGCAGTGGGGGCTACGAGCAGTACTTC
>TRBV6-1|13|many|TRBJ2-5|TRBD2
CASTSSGQETQYF
TGTGCCAGCACCTCTAGCGGACAAGAGACCCAGTACTTC
>TRBV7-9|14|many|TRBJ1-5|NA
CASSLRGANQPQHF
TGTGCCAGCAGCTTACGGGGGGCCAATCAGCCCCAGCATTTT
>TRBV5-1|16|many|TRBJ2-5|TRBD1
CASSPGTGGYQETQYF
TGCGCCAGCAGCCCCGGGACAGGGGGGTACCAAGAGACCCAGTACTTC
>TRBV7-8|20|NA|TRBJ2-5|TRBD2
CASSLVSLPPSGSNQETQYF
TGTGCCAGCAGCTTGGTATCCCTTCCTCCTAGCGGGAGTAACCAAGAGACCCAGTACTTC
>TRBV19|15|NA|TRBJ2-7|NA
CASRSSGTCDYEQYF
TGTGCCAGTAGATCCTCCGGGACATGTGACTACGAGCAGTACTTC
>TRBV11-1|13|few|TRBJ2-7|NA
CASSLGRVYEQYF
TGTGCCAGCAGCTTGGGCAGGGTCTACGAGCAGTACTTC
>TRBV28|15|few|TRBJ1-2|NA
CASSAAGPLNYGYTF
TGTGCCAGCAGCGCAGCGGGACCCTTGAACTATGGCTACACCTTC
>TRBV20-1|20|few|TRBJ2-7|TRBD2
CSGTDQLGSGRASVTYEQYF
TGCAGTGGTACCGATCAACTAGGTAGCGGGAGGGCCTCGGTGACCTACGAGCAGTACTTC
>TRBV11-2|16|many|TRBJ2-6|NA
CASSLGSFSGANVLTF
TGTGCCAGCAGCTTAGGTAGCTTCTCTGGGGCCAACGTCCTGACTTTC
>TRBV12-3/TRBV12-4|13|NA|TRBJ1-1|NA
CASSSGAGAEAFF
TGTGCCAGCAGTTCCGGGGCCGGGGCTGAAGCTTTCTTT
>TRBV30|12|NA|TRBJ2-2|NA
CAWSDQTGELFF
TGTGCCTGGAGTGATCAGACAGGGGAGCTGTTTTTT
>TRBV4-2|16|many|TRBJ2-7|NA
CASSPPPPADTYEQYF
TGTGCCAGCAGCCCCCCCCCCCCAGCGGACACCTACGAGCAGTACTTC
>TRBV19|13|few|TRBJ2-3|NA
CASSPRPQDAQYF
TGTGCCAGTAGTCCCAGGCCTCAAGATGCGCAGTATTTT
>TRBV5-8|14|NA|TRBJ2-7|TRBD1
CASSLGQGVTGQYF
TGTGCCAGCAGCTTGGGACAGGGGGTTACAGGGCAGTACTTC
>TRBV5-1|18|many|TRBJ2-1|TRBD2
CASSLGHKAGGHSGEQFF
TGCGCCAGCAGCTTGGGACATAAAGCGGGAGGTCATTCAGGTGAGCAGTTCTTC
>TRBV7-2|15|NA|TRBJ2-2|NA
CASRPTPGVSGELFF
TGTGCCAGCAGACCCACCCCGGGGGTTTCCGGGGAGCTGTTTTTT
>TRBV20-1|12|NA|TRBJ1-2|NA
CSADWGDYGYTF
TGCAGTGCTGATTGGGGGGACTATGGCTACACCTTC
>TRBV24-1|16|many|TRBJ2-5|TRBD2
CATSPGLAGGPETQYF
TGTGCCACCAGTCCAGGACTAGCGGGAGGGCCAGAGACCCAGTACTTC
>TRBV6-2/TRBV6-3|12|few|TRBJ1-5|NA
CASSYLGGPQHF
TGTGCCAGCAGTTACTTAGGAGGGCCCCAGCATTTT
>TRBV19|10|medium-sized|TRBJ2-7|NA
CASPLYEQYF
TGTGCCAGCCCCCTCTACGAGCAGTACTTC
>TRBV19|13|NA|TRBJ2-7|NA
CASSSTGTYEQYF
TGTGCCAGTAGTAGTACCGGGACCTACGAGCAGTACTTC
>TRBV20-1|15|many|TRBJ2-3|TRBD2
CSGVLAGSRSDTQYF
TGCAGTGGCGTTTTAGCGGGATCCCGATCAGATACGCAGTATTTT
>TRBV5-1|14|NA|TRBJ2-7|NA
CASSLVQVAGDQYF
TGCGCCAGCAGCTTGGTGCAGGTGGCGGGCGATCAGTACTTC
>TRBV28|13|few|TRBJ1-1|NA
CASSLGFNTEAFF
TGTGCCAGCAGTTTGGGCTTCAACACTGAAGCTTTCTTT
>TRBV9|13|NA|TRBJ2-7|NA
CASSPGRGGEQYF
TGTGCCAGCAGCCCCGGGCGGGGTGGCGAGCAGTACTTC
>TRBV30|15|NA|TRBJ1-3|TRBD1
CAWSKPGGRRNTIYF
TGTGCCTGGAGTAAGCCAGGGGGCAGGAGAAACACCATATATTTT
>TRBV19|13|many|TRBJ1-5|TRBD1
CASSPPGGQPQHF
TGTGCCAGTAGTCCGCCGGGGGGACAGCCCCAGCACTTT
>TRBV20-1|14|NA|TRBJ1-1|NA
CSAPDRGRITEAFF
TGCAGTGCCCCCGACCGAGGGAGGATCACTGAAGCTTTCTTT
>TRBV27|13|NA|TRBJ2-2|NA
CASTADSTGELFF
TGTGCCAGCACCGCCGACAGCACCGGGGAGCTGTTTTTT
>TRBV5-8|15|many|TRBJ2-7|NA
CASSLAGFSSYEQYF
TGTGCCAGCAGCTTGGCAGGGTTTAGCTCCTACGAGCAGTACTTC
>TRBV20-1|15|once|TRBJ2-6|TRBD2
CSAPGTSVGANVLTF
TGCAGTGCTCCAGGGACTAGCGTTGGGGCCAACGTCCTGACTTTC